This TCR beta chain was sequenced in a study of CD8 T cells in ankylosing spondylitis. This clonotype was counted ten times or more. Its target is not known. CDR3 length: 13 amino acids. Deletions cut 3 bases from V and 7 bases from J, with 15 bases between. Germline loops: CDR1 SQVTM, CDR2 ANQGSEA. In making TCR beta libraries, quantitative 5'-RACE with molecular barcodes was used. TCRdb reprocessed the 5' RACE reads via MiXCR and lists one record per CDR3 protein. The data contain 200,000 to 250,000 distinct CDR3 sequences, around 10% of them singletons. Study observations and caveats: What appeared characteristic of ankylosing spondylitis blood was a TCR beta motif of several highly homologous variants. Clones linked to the disease showed a CD8+ phenotype. They occurred at relatively low frequencies in peripheral blood. In reactive arthritis synovial fluid and blood, some motif variants had been reported before.

The rearrangement uses TRBV29-1 and TRBJ2-5; tentatively, D is TRBD2 (5 bases). Sequencing was carried out using blood, either unsorted or a sorted T cell fraction (not recorded which). The sequence was collected from a male donor with ankylosing spondylitis or in good health (not recorded which). The CDR3 reads CSVEWLGVGTQYF. The CDR3 DNA reads as TGCAGCGTTGAGTGGTTGGGAGTCGGGACCCAGTACTTC. Drawing the rest from reference TRBV29-1 and TRBJ2-5, the complete variable domain is SAVISQKPSRDICQRGTSLTIQCQVDSQVTMMFWYRQQPGQSLTLIATANQGSEATYESGFVIDKFPISRPNLTFSTLTVSNMSPEDSSIYLCSVEWLGVGTQYFGPGTRLLVL.